One sample yielded the 12 T cell receptor beta chains listed below, sequenced in a study of TIL therapy for anti-PD-1-resistant metastatic lung cancer. Time point noted: pre-treatment sample, taken before nivolumab and TIL therapy. Pleural nodules or supraclavicular lymph nodes made up most of the excised metastases sampled. This was the immunoSEQ v3 assay. TCRdb's copy holds only in-frame clones and misses some; the assay was immunoSEQ multiplex PCR. The sample yields about 26,000 clones, roughly three fifths seen once. The sequences come from tumor tissue, collected at baseline. The receptors here all came from a woman between 30 and 80 years old with non-small cell lung cancer.

This clone was seen repeatedly, ten times or more. V and J are TRBV7-7 and TRBJ2-6, with TRBD1 matching 12 bases. The trim removed 5 bases at V and 3 bases at J, leaving 5 bases unmatched. CDR3 size: 17 residues. From germline, CDR1 is SSHAT and CDR2 FNYEAQ (reference sequence). In DNA, the CDR3 is TGTGCCAGCAGCCCCGGGACAGGGGGCGGTGGGGCCAACGTCCTGACTTTC. The encoded protein is CASSPGTGGGGANVLTF.

This clone is medium-sized. The chain combines TRBV5-6 with TRBJ1-2; 10 nucleotides agree with TRBD1. Germline CDR1 is SGHDT and CDR2 is YYEEEE. V lost 4 bases and J lost 7; bases outside the gene matches: 19. This CDR3 comprises 18 residues. The CDR3 spells CASSPRQGQGSSARGYTF. The DNA of the CDR3 is TGTGCCAGCAGCCCCAGGCAGGGACAGGGGAGTTCGGCGCGTGGCTACACCTTC. The full variable domain, its missing parts supplied by reference TRBV5-6 and TRBJ1-2, is DAGVTQSPTHLIKTRGQQVTLRCSPKSGHDTVSWYQQALGQGPQFIFQYYEEEERQRGNFPDRFSGHQFPNYSSELNVNALLLGDSALYLCASSPRQGQGSSARGYTFGSGTRLTVV.

The chain uses TRBV6-5 and TRBJ1-2, with TRBD1 as a possible D gene (6 bases). Germline CDR1 is MNHEY and CDR2 is SVGAGI. This CDR3 is 13 amino acids long. V was shortened by 2 bases and J by 6 bases, with 10 bases between the two germline ends. The CDR3 DNA sequence: TGTGCCAGCAGTTACCGGCAGGGGAATGGCTACACCTTC. It translates to CASSYRQGNGYTF.

The chain has TRBV2 and TRBJ2-7; tentative D call: TRBD1 (6 bases). There are 13 residues in the CDR3. Deletions cut 11 bases from V and 0 bases from J, with 14 bases between. The germline CDR1 and CDR2 sequences are SNHLY and FYNNEI. In nucleotides, the CDR3 is TGTGCCGGACTTGACAGGAGCTCCTACGAGCAGTACTTC. Its translation: CAGLDRSSYEQYF.

This chain joins TRBV5-1 and TRBJ2-5; TRBD1 is a possible D gene (5 bases). The length of the CDR3 is 15 residues. V lost 4 bases, J lost 3 bases, and 16 bases lay in between. CDR1 is SGHRS, CDR2 YFSETQ, per germline. The CDR3 sequence: CASSIGLFREETQYF. The CDR3 DNA is TGCGCCAGCAGCATAGGATTATTCAGGGAAGAGACCCAGTACTTC. Filled out from reference TRBV5-1 and TRBJ2-5, the complete variable domain reads KAGVTQTPRYLIKTRGQQVTLSCSPISGHRSVSWYQQTPGQGLQFLFEYFSETQRNKGNFPGRFSGRQFSNSRSEMNVSTLELGDSALYLCASSIGLFREETQYFGPGTRLLVL.

V is TRBV30 and J is TRBJ2-7, with a weak D call TRBD2 (5 bases). The CDR3 has 13 amino acids. V shed 0 bases and J shed 5 bases, with 11 bases lying between them. CDR1 and CDR2 (germline): GTSNPN, SVGIG (reference sequence). The DNA for the CDR3 is TGTGCCTGGAGTGTTGGAACTAGGAACGAGCAGTACTTC. It translates to CAWSVGTRNEQYF.

In this sample, this clone turned up a few times. This chain joins TRBV7-2 and TRBJ2-1; D gene ambiguous. The germline V gene encodes CDR1 SGHTA and CDR2 FQGNSA. Trimming pared 6 bases from V and 4 bases from J, leaving 1 base between. The CDR3 spans 10 residues. CDR3: CASRYNEQFF. The CDR3, as DNA: TGTGCCAGCAGATACAATGAGCAGTTCTTC. Full variable domain (remainder filled in from reference TRBV7-2 and TRBJ2-1): GAGVSQSPSNKVTEKGKDVELRCDPISGHTALYWYRQSLGQGLEFLIYFQGNSAPDKSGLPSDRFSAERTGGSVSTLTIQRTQQEDSAVYLCASRYNEQFFGPGTRLTVL.

This clone was counted a single time. This chain links TRBV19 with TRBJ2-2; 8 nucleotides agree with TRBD2. Germline CDR1 LNHDA, CDR2 SQIVND (reference sequence). After removal of 10 bases from V and 5 bases from J, the junction contained 3 bases not matched to a gene. This CDR3 is 12 amino acids long. This CDR3 is CATLAGTGELFF. The CDR3 bases are TGTGCCACCTTAGCGGGGACCGGGGAGCTGTTTTTT.

This clone was picked up many times. The chain recombines TRBV10-3 with TRBJ2-7; D uncertain. CDR1 and CDR2 from the germline V gene are ENHRY and SYGVKD. The CDR3 length is 11 residues. Trimming stripped 11 bases from V and 3 bases from J, with 11 bases between. In DNA form, the CDR3 reads TGTGCCTCTCGACACAACTACGAGCAGTACTTC. It is translated as CASRHNYEQYF.

This clone appeared a few times. V gene TRBV15 combines with J gene TRBJ2-3; D may be TRBD1 or TRBD2 (6 bases each). The germline V gene has CDR1 LNHNV and CDR2 YYDKDF (reference sequence). Trimming took off 1 base at V and 0 bases at J, with 11 bases between the two ends. This CDR3 comprises 16 residues. The CDR3 is CATSRGGAPSTDTQYF. The CDR3 DNA follows: TGTGCCACCAGCAGAGGGGGGGCCCCGAGCACAGATACGCAGTATTTT.

The V call is TRBV29-1, the J call TRBJ1-5; D call uncertain. CDR3 length equals 12 residues. Germline CDR1 SQVTM, CDR2 ANQGSEA. Trimming removed 4 bases at V and 3 bases at J, with 7 bases between. This chain's CDR3 is CSVGQVNQPQHF. The DNA of the CDR3 is TGCAGCGTTGGACAAGTCAATCAGCCCCAGCATTTT. Filled out from reference TRBV29-1 and TRBJ1-5, the complete variable domain reads SAVISQKPSRDICQRGTSLTIQCQVDSQVTMMFWYRQQPGQSLTLIATANQGSEATYESGFVIDKFPISRPNLTFSTLTVSNMSPEDSSIYLCSVGQVNQPQHFGDGTRLSIL.

The chain links TRBV4-1 to TRBJ2-7, with TRBD1 matching 7 bases. Looked up from germline, CDR1 is MGHRA and CDR2 is YSYEKL. This CDR3 has 15 residues. The V gene end was trimmed by 6 bases and the J gene end by 3 bases; junction bases not matched to a gene: 11. This chain's CDR3 is CASRRDRAIIYEQYF. Written as DNA, the CDR3 is TGCGCCAGCAGAAGAGACAGGGCTATCATCTACGAGCAGTACTTC.